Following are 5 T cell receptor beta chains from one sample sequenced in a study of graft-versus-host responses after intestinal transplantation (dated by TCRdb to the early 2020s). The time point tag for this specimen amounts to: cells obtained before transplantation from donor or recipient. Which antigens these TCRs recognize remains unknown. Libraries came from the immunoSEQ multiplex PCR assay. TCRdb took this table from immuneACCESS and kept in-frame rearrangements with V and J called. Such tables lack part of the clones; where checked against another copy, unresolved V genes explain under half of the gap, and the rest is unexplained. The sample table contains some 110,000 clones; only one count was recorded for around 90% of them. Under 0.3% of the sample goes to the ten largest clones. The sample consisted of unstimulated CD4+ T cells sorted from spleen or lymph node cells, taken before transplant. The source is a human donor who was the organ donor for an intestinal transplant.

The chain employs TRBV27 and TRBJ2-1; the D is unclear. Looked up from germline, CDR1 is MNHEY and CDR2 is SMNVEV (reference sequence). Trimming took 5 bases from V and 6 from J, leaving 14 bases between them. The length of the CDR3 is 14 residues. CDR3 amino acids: CASSPRIALNEQFF. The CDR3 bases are TGTGCCAGCAGTCCCCGGATAGCTCTCAATGAGCAGTTCTTC.

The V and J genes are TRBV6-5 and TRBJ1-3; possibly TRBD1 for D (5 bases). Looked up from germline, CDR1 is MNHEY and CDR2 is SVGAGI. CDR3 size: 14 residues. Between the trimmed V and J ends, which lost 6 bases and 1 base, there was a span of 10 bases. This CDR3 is CASRVGTSGNTIYF. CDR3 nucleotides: TGTGCCAGCAGGGTCGGGACTTCTGGAAACACCATATATTTT.

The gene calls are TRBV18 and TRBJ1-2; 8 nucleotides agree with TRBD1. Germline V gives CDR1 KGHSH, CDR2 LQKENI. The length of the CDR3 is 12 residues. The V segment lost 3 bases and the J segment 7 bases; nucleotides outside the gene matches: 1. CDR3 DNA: TGTGCCAGCTCACCCAGGGGGCTTGGCTACACCTTC. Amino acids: CASSPRGLGYTF.

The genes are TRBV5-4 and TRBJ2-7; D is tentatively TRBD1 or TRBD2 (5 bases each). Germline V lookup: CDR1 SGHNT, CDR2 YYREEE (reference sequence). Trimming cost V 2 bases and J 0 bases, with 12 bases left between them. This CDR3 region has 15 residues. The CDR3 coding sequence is TGTGCCAGCAGCTTTTCGGCAGGGAGCTCCTACGAGCAGTACTTC. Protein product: CASSFSAGSSYEQYF.

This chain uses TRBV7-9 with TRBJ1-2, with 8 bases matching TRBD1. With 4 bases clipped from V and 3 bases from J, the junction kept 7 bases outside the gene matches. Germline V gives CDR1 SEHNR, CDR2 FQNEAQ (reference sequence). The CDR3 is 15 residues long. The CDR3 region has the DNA TGTGCCAGCAGCTACAGCAGGGGGCGGGACTATGGCTACACCTTC. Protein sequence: CASSYSRGRDYGYTF.